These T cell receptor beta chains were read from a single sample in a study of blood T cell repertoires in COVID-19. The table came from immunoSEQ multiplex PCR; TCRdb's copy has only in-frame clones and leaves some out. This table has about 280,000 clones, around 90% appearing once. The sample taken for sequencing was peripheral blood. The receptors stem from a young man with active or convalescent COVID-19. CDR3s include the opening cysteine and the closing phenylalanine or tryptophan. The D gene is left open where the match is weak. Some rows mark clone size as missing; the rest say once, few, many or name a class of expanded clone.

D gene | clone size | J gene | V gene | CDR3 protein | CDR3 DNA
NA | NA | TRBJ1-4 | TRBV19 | CASSSVSGEKLFF | TGTGCCAGTAGTTCGGTGTCGGGGGAAAAACTGTTTTTT
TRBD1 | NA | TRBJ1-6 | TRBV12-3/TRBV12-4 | CASRPGQGSLHF | TGTGCCAGCAGACCGGGACAGGGGTCCCTCCACTTT
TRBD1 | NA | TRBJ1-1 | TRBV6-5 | CASTGGMTEAFF | TGTGCCAGTACAGGGGGCATGACTGAAGCTTTCTTT
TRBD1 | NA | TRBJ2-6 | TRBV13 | CASSAYRGGAGANVLTF | TGTGCCAGCAGCGCATACAGGGGTGGAGCTGGGGCCAACGTCCTGACTTTC
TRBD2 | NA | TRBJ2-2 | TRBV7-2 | CASSFTGGTNTGELFF | TGTGCCAGCAGCTTCACGGGGGGGACGAACACCGGGGAGCTGTTTTTT
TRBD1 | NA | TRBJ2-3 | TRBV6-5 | CASSGQVLMDTQYF | TGTGCCAGCAGCGGACAGGTTTTAATGGATACGCAGTATTTT
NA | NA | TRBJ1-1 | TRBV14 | CATMFLGVRGTEAFF | TGTGCCACCATGTTTTTGGGGGTCAGGGGCACTGAAGCTTTCTTT
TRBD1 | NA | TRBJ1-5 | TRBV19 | CASSGQGGGQPQHF | TGTGCCAGTAGTGGACAGGGGGGCGGTCAGCCCCAGCATTTT
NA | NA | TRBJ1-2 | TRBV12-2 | CATRFGQRSELYGYTF | TGTGCAACCCGATTCGGACAGAGGTCGGAATTATATGGCTACACCTTC
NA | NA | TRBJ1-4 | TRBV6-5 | CASSYSPTDQNEKLFF | TGTGCCAGCAGTTACTCCCCGACAGACCAGAATGAAAAACTGTTTTTT
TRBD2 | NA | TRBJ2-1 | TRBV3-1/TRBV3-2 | CASSQWRGVVSYNEQFF | TGTGCCAGCAGCCAGTGGCGGGGGGTAGTTTCCTACAATGAGCAGTTCTTC
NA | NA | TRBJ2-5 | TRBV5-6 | CASSLTLPTETQYF | TGTGCCAGCAGCTTGACCCTACCCACGGAGACCCAGTACTTC
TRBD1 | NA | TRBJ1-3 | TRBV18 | CASSPKPGTGGSFWSPGNTIYF | TGTGCCAGCTCACCAAAGCCCGGGACAGGGGGTTCGTTCTGGTCCCCTGGAAACACCATATATTTT
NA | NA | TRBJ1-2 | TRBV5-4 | CASRVGGQGGYTF | TGTGCCAGCAGGGTGGGGGGTCAGGGTGGCTACACCTTC
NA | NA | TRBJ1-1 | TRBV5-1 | CASSWGDGPNTEAFF | TGCGCCAGCAGCTGGGGGGACGGCCCGAACACTGAAGCTTTCTTT
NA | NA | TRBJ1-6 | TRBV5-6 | CASSPGVGSPLHF | TGTGCCAGCAGCCCGGGGGTGGGCTCACCCCTCCACTTT
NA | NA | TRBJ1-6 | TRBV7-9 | CASSLDLAGNSPLHF | TGTGCCAGCAGCTTAGATCTCGCAGGGAACTCACCCCTCCACTTT
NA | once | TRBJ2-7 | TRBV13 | CASSRGLSYEQYF | TGTGCCAGCAGTAGAGGATTATCCTACGAGCAGTACTTC
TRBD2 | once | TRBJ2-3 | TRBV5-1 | CASSLPAGGATDTQYF | TGCGCCAGCAGCTTGCCGGCGGGGGGTGCCACAGATACGCAGTATTTT
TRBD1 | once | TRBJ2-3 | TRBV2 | CASSDGGTGTDTQYF | TGTGCCAGCAGTGACGGGGGGACAGGGACAGATACGCAGTATTTT
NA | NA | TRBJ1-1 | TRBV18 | CASSPQGKNTEAFF | TGTGCCAGCTCACCACAGGGGAAAAACACTGAAGCTTTCTTT
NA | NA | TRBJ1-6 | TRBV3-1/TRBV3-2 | CASSQDGLSPLHF | TGTGCCAGCAGCCAAGACGGACTGTCACCCCTCCACTTT